Listed here are 25 T cell receptor beta chains from one sample, sequenced in a study of shared clonotypes between healthy human individuals (dated by TCRdb to 2018 to 2021). The library was obtained by the immunoSEQ multiplex PCR assay. TCRdb holds this immuneACCESS table with in-frame rearrangements only. Some clones are missing; in checked studies, unresolved V genes explain under half, and the rest has no known cause. The sample table lists around 1.6 million clones, under 99% of them with a count of one. Jointly, the top ten make up 0.4% to 0.55% of the sample. The sequenced sample consisted of naive CD4+ T cells sorted from blood. Sample cell subset or site, as interpreted from the label and publication: CD45RA+ positively selected. The receptors here all came from a man aged 25 to 40 in good health.

This chain connects TRBV30 to TRBJ2-7, with 7 bases lining up with TRBD2. Trimming at V came to 2 bases and at J to 5 bases, leaving 9 bases not matched to a gene. Germline assignment: CDR1 GTSNPN and CDR2 SVGIG (reference sequence). The length of the CDR3 is 14 residues. The CDR3 region is CAWSLQAGTDEQYF. CDR3 sequence (DNA): TGTGCCTGGAGTCTTCAAGCGGGAACCGACGAGCAGTACTTC.

This rearrangement joins TRBV28 to TRBJ1-5, with TRBD1 identical over 8 bases. V shed 7 bases and J 3 bases; nucleotides not matched to a gene: 5. The germline gives CDR1 MDHEN, CDR2 SYDVKM. The CDR3 has 14 residues. In DNA, the CDR3 is TGTGCCAGCAAACCGGGACAGGCCAATCAGCCCCAGCATTTT. This encodes CASKPGQANQPQHF.

V usage is TRBV7-6 and J usage is TRBJ2-7, with 9 bases matching TRBD1. The germline gives CDR1 SGHVS, CDR2 FNYEAQ. The ends lost 5 bases at V and 6 bases at J; junction bases unmatched: 14. The CDR3 runs to 16 residues. CDR3 amino acids: CASSERRWGQGTEQYF. As DNA, the CDR3 is TGTGCCAGCAGCGAGCGGAGATGGGGACAGGGCACCGAGCAGTACTTC.

The chain employs TRBV28 and TRBJ2-4; no clear D gene. Germline V CDR1 and CDR2: MDHEN, SYDVKM. The CDR3 is 15 residues long. Between the trimmed V and J ends, which lost 5 bases and 3 bases, there was a span of 14 bases. DNA for the CDR3: TGTGCCAGCAGTAGGCAGTTTAGGGACAAAAACATTCAGTACTTC. Its translation is CASSRQFRDKNIQYF.

J is TRBJ2-5 and V is TRBV6-6; TRBD2 agrees at 11 bases. V dropped 5 bases and J dropped 5; count of bases not matched to a gene: 7. This CDR3 has 15 amino acids. Germline V gene lookup returns CDR1 MNHNY and CDR2 SVGAGI (reference sequence). This CDR3 is CASSRLAGRGETQYF. CDR3 bases: TGTGCCAGCAGTCGACTAGCGGGAAGGGGCGAGACCCAGTACTTC.

The rearrangement links TRBV5-4 to TRBJ2-2, with TRBD2 matching over 8 bases. The CDR3 has 15 residues. Germline trimming cut 4 bases from V and 4 bases from J; bases unmatched to any gene: 6. Germline CDR1 reads SGHNT; CDR2 reads YYREEE (reference sequence). The CDR3 DNA reads as TGTGCCAGCAGCCCCCGGGAGGGCCCCACCGGGGAGCTGTTTTTT. Protein: CASSPREGPTGELFF.

The chain combines TRBV6-6 with TRBJ2-4, with D tentatively TRBD2 (6 bases). Germline-derived CDR1 and CDR2 are MNHNY and SVGAGI (reference sequence). This CDR3 is built from 12 residues. Trimming shortened V by 7 bases and J by 8 bases, and 12 bases separated the two germline ends. CDR3 nucleotide sequence: TGTGCCAGCACTCGGGGGTGGGACATTCAGTACTTC. As protein: CASTRGWDIQYF.

The chain uses TRBV29-1 and TRBJ2-5, with no clear D. The CDR3 loop spans 14 amino acids. CDR1 SQVTM and CDR2 ANQGSEA come from the germline V gene. V was trimmed by 4 bases and J by 1 base, leaving 13 bases between them. CDR3 region: CSVGRVGFQETQYF. CDR3 in DNA: TGCAGCGTTGGTAGGGTAGGGTTCCAAGAGACCCAGTACTTC.

This rearrangement joins TRBV28 to TRBJ1-1; no clear D gene. The germline V gene has CDR1 MDHEN and CDR2 SYDVKM. V was cut by 7 bases and J by 0 bases, with 12 bases left in between. The CDR3 spans 14 residues. CDR3 loop: CASKENHMNTEAFF. CDR3 bases: TGTGCCAGCAAGGAGAATCACATGAACACTGAAGCTTTCTTT.

This clone was seen once. This chain connects TRBV19 to TRBJ2-7; 11 bases map to TRBD2. The CDR3 is 17 amino acids. CDR1 is LNHDA, CDR2 SQIVND, per germline (reference sequence). Trimming cost V 5 bases and J 6 bases; bases outside gene matches: 15. CDR3 loop: CASSPSPGLAGGLEQYF. The CDR3 DNA reads TGTGCCAGTAGTCCCTCCCCCGGGCTAGCGGGAGGACTCGAGCAGTACTTC.

The chain combines TRBV9 with TRBJ2-1; 8 bases map to TRBD2. Germline V gene data show CDR1 as SGDLS and CDR2 as YYNGEE. This CDR3 is built from 14 residues. Losses at the gene ends were 4 bases for V and 6 bases for J; bases not matched to a gene: 6. The CDR3 nucleotides are TGTGCCAGCAGCCCTGGGACTAGGATCAATGAGCAGTTCTTC. Translation gives CASSPGTRINEQFF.

V gene TRBV2 combines with J gene TRBJ2-7; unclear D gene. CDR1 is SNHLY, CDR2 FYNNEI, per germline. The CDR3 runs 16 residues. V was trimmed by 2 bases and J by 0 bases, leaving 14 bases between them. Here the CDR3 DNA reads TGTGCCAGCAGTGAACGTGGACGGGCAGGCTCCTACGAGCAGTACTTC. It yields the protein CASSERGRAGSYEQYF.

The chain combines TRBV9 with TRBJ1-1, with a weak D call TRBD1 (5 bases). In germline, CDR1 is SGDLS, CDR2 YYNGEE. V lost 4 bases, J lost 0 bases, and 16 bases lay in between. The CDR3 length is 16 residues. The CDR3 bases are TGTGCCAGCAGCCCTGCTTGGGGGGTGCTGAACACTGAAGCTTTCTTT. It is translated as CASSPAWGVLNTEAFF.

Concerning this clone itself: The sample holds other DNA sequences that translate to the same CDR3. The chain couples TRBV28 to TRBJ2-2; D is uncertain. This CDR3 spans 12 amino acids. From germline, CDR1 is MDHEN and CDR2 SYDVKM. With 2 bases removed from V and 8 bases from J, the gap between germline ends came to 6 bases. The CDR3 is CASSLVAGELFF. In DNA, the CDR3 is TGTGCCAGCAGTTTAGTTGCGGGGGAGCTGTTTTTT.

The chain couples TRBV15 to TRBJ2-5; D gene ambiguous. Germline CDR1 is LNHNV and CDR2 is YYDKDF (reference sequence). The CDR3 spans 13 residues. Trimming took off 0 bases at V and 10 bases at J, with 12 bases between the two ends. CDR3 in amino acids: CATSRDWVRDQYF. The CDR3 region has the DNA TGTGCCACCAGCAGAGATTGGGTTAGGGACCAGTACTTC. The complete variable domain, with remaining parts taken from reference TRBV15 and TRBJ2-5, reads DAMVIQNPRYQVTQFGKPVTLSCSQTLNHNVMYWYQQKSSQAPKLLFHYYDKDFNNEADTPDNFQSRRPNTSFCFLDIRSPGLGDTAMYLCATSRDWVRDQYFGPGTRLLVL.

This chain joins TRBV10-1 and TRBJ1-5; possibly TRBD1 for D (6 bases). Trimming removed 4 bases from V and 5 bases from J, with 12 bases in between. CDR1 and CDR2 from the germline V gene are WNHNN and SYGVQD (reference sequence). This CDR3 region has 14 residues. Here the CDR3 reads CASSAGGRDQPQHF. CDR3 bases: TGCGCCAGCAGTGCGGGGGGGCGCGATCAGCCCCAGCATTTT.

As regards this clone: The same CDR3 is also encoded by other DNA sequences in this sample. The V call is TRBV9, the J call TRBJ2-7; D unclear. The CDR3 runs 13 residues. CDR1 SGDLS and CDR2 YYNGEE come from the germline V gene. V lost 3 bases, J lost 2 bases, and 9 bases lay in between. The CDR3 protein is CASSENPAYEQYF. DNA for the CDR3: TGTGCCAGCAGCGAAAACCCCGCCTACGAGCAGTACTTC.

The V call is TRBV6-5, the J call TRBJ1-2; weak D call: TRBD1 (6 bases). This CDR3 has 13 residues. The germline V gene has CDR1 MNHEY and CDR2 SVGAGI. V dropped 7 bases and J dropped 4 bases, with 13 bases sitting between them. The CDR3 nucleotides read TGTGCCAGCAACAAACAGGGTGTCTATGGCTACACCTTC. Amino acid sequence: CASNKQGVYGYTF.

V is TRBV5-1 and J is TRBJ2-1, with D maybe TRBD2 (5 bases). CDR1 is SGHRS and CDR2 is YFSETQ in the germline V gene. Deletions cut 0 bases from V and 0 bases from J, with 10 bases between. The CDR3 sequence is 16 residues long. The CDR3 DNA is TGCGCCAGCAGCTTGGCCGGGAAAGGCTCCTACAATGAGCAGTTCTTC. Translated, it gives CASSLAGKGSYNEQFF.

This clone turned up a few times. The identical CDR3 is also encoded by other nucleotide sequences in the sample. This chain links TRBV9 with TRBJ2-1, with D possibly TRBD1 on 5 matching bases. Germline V CDR1 and CDR2: SGDLS, YYNGEE. There are 13 residues in the CDR3. With 0 bases removed from V and 5 bases from J, the gap between germline ends came to 6 bases. As DNA, the CDR3 is TGTGCCAGCAGCGTAGGACAGAACAATGAGCAGTTCTTC. Its protein product is CASSVGQNNEQFF.

The J gene is TRBJ2-1, the V gene TRBV5-1; 7 bases align to TRBD2. V lost 4 bases and J lost 5; bases outside the gene matches: 6. This CDR3 is 14 amino acids long. Germline-derived CDR1 and CDR2 are SGHRS and YFSETQ. CDR3 nucleotide sequence: TGCGCCAGCAGCAGAAGCGGGACCAACAATGAGCAGTTCTTC. This gives the protein CASSRSGTNNEQFF.

The rearrangement uses TRBV10-3 and TRBJ2-5; D may be TRBD1 or TRBD2 (5 bases each). V was shortened by 4 bases and J by 5 bases, with 11 bases between the two germline ends. The CDR3 totals 13 residues. CDR1 is ENHRY, CDR2 SYGVKD, per germline. CDR3 nucleotide sequence: TGTGCCATCAGTGGAGGGGATAGGGAGACCCAGTACTTC. Amino acid sequence: CAISGGDRETQYF.

The chain is built from TRBV28 and TRBJ2-7; 9 bases map to TRBD1. J lost 2 bases, V lost 4 bases, and 15 bases had no gene match. The CDR3 has 18 residues. Germline CDR1 and CDR2: MDHEN and SYDVKM. CDR3 DNA: TGTGCCAGCAGTTCCCGGGACAGGGTAGGTCTGCCAGCCTACGAGCAGTACTTC. This gives the protein CASSSRDRVGLPAYEQYF.

As to this clone: The same CDR3 is also encoded by other DNA sequences in this sample. This chain uses TRBV6-1 with TRBJ2-3; D gene unclear. This CDR3 comprises 11 residues. CDR1 MNHNS and CDR2 SASEGT come from the germline V gene. Trimming took off 6 bases at V and 3 bases at J, with 4 bases between the two ends. The DNA of the CDR3 is TGTGCCAGCAGAAAAACAGATACGCAGTATTTT. This translates into CASRKTDTQYF.

The chain has TRBV19 and TRBJ1-5, with 8 bases aligning to TRBD1. CDR1 and CDR2 (germline): LNHDA, SQIVND (reference sequence). V lost 5 bases to trimming and J lost 0 bases; unmatched junction nucleotides: 6. The CDR3 has 16 amino acids. The CDR3 region has the DNA TGTGCCAGTAGTGTTCAAGACAGGGGTAGCAATCAGCCCCAGCATTTT. This translates into CASSVQDRGSNQPQHF.